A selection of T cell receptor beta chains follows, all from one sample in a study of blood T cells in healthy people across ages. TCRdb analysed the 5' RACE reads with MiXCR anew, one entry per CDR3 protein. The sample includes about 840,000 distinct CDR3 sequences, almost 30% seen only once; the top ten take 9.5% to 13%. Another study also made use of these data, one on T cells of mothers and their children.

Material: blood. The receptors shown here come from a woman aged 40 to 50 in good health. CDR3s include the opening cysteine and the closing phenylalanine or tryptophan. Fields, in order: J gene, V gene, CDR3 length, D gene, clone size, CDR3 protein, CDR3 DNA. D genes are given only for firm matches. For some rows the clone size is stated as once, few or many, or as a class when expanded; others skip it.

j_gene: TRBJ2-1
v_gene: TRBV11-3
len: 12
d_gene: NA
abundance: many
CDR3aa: CASSELEDEQFF
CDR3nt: TGTGCCAGCAGCGAACTAGAGGATGAGCAGTTCTTC

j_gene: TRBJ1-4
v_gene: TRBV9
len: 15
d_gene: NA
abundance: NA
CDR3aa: CASSVAAGNNEKRFF
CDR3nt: NA

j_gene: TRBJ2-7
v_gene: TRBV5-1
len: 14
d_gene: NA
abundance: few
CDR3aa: CASSFPTNSYEQYF
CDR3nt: TGCGCCAGCAGCTTTCCGACAAACTCCTACGAGCAGTACTTC

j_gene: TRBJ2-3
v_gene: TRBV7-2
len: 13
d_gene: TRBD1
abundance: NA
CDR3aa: CVSSRGWSDTQYF
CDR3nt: TGTGTCAGCAGCAGGGGGTGGTCGGATACGCAGTATTTT

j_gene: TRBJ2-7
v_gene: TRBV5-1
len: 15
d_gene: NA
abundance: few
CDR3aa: CASSPKGAGGDEQYF
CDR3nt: TGCGCCAGCAGCCCCAAGGGTGCCGGAGGAGACGAGCAGTACTTC

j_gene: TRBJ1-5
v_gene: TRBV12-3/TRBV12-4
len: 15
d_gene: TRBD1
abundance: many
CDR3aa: CASSGGTDFNQPQHF
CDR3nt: TGTGCCAGCAGTGGGGGGACAGACTTCAATCAGCCCCAGCATTTT

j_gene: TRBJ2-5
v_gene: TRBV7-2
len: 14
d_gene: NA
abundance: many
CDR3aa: CASSEGPEGETQYF
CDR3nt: TGTGCCAGCAGCGAGGGCCCCGAGGGCGAGACCCAGTACTTC

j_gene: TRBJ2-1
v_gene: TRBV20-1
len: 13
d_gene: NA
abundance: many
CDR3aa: CSVTQGTYNEQFF
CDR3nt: TGCAGTGTTACACAGGGGACTTACAATGAGCAGTTCTTC

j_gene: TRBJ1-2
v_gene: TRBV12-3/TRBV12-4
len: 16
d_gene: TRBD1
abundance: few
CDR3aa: CASSLSSRGGGYGYTF
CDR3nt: TGTGCCAGCAGTTTGAGTAGCAGGGGGGGAGGTTATGGCTACACCTTC

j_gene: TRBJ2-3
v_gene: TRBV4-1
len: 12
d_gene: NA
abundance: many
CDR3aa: CASSQVGYTQYF
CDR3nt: TGCGCCAGCAGCCAAGTAGGGTATACGCAGTATTTT

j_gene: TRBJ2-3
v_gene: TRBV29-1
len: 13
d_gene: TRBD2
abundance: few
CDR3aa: CSVLAGNTDTQYF
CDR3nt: TGCAGCGTCCTAGCGGGGAACACAGATACGCAGTATTTT

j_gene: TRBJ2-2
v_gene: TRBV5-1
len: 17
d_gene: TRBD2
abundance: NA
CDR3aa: CASSFPRTSGSSGELFF
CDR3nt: TGCGCCAGCAGCTTTCCAAGGACTAGCGGCAGTTCCGGGGAGCTGTTTTTT

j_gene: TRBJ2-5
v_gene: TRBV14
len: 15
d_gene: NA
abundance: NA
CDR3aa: CASSQDWETRETQYF
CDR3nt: TGTGCCAGCAGCCAAGACTGGGAAACCCGAGAGACCCAGTACTTC

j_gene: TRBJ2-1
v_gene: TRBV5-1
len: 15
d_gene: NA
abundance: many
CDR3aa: CASTPGASLYNEQFF
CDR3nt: TGCGCCAGCACTCCGGGGGCCTCATTGTACAATGAGCAGTTCTTC

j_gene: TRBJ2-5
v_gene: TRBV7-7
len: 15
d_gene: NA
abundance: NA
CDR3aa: CASSLETGRGETQYF
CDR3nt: TGTGCTAGCAGCTTGGAGACAGGGCGGGGGGAGACCCAGTACTTC

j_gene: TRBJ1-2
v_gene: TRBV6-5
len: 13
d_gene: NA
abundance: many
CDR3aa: CASSYTEIYGYTF
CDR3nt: TGTGCCAGCAGTTATACGGAAATCTATGGCTACACCTTC

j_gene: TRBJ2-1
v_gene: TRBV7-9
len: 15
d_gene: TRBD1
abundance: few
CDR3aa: CASSLEGTGVNEQFF
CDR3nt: TGTGCCAGCAGCTTAGAGGGGACAGGGGTCAATGAGCAGTTCTTC

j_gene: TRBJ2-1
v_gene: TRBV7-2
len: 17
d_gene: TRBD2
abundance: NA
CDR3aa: CASSPPGLAGGRSEQFF
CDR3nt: TGTGCCAGCAGCCCCCCGGGACTAGCGGGGGGCAGGTCTGAGCAGTTCTTC

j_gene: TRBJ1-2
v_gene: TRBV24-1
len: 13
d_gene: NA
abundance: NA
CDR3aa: CATSDVEAYGYTF
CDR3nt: TGTGCCACCAGTGATGTCGAAGCTTATGGCTACACCTTC

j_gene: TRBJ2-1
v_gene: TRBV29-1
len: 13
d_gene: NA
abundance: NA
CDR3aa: CSGDRPTYNEQFF
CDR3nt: TGCAGCGGTGACAGGCCCACCTACAATGAGCAGTTCTTC

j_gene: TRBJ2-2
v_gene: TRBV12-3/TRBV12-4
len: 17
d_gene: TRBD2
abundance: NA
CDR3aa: CACSLRRGGSNTGELFF
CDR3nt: TGTGCCTGCAGTTTGAGGCGGGGGGGATCGAACACCGGGGAGCTGTTTTTT

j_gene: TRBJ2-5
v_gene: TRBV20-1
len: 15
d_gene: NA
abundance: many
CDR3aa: CSASARSMNQETQYF
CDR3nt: TGCAGTGCTAGCGCCAGGTCCATGAACCAAGAGACCCAGTACTTC

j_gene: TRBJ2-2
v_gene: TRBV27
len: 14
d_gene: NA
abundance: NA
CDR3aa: CASSFIGNTGELFF
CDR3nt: TGTGCCAGCAGTTTCATAGGGAACACCGGGGAGCTGTTTTTT

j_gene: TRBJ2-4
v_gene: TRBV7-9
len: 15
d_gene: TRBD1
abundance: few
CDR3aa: CASSSAQDRVDIQYF
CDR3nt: TGTGCCAGCAGCTCCGCCCAGGACAGGGTAGACATTCAGTACTTC

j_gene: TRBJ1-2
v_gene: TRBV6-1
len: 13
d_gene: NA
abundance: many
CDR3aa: CASKGEANYGYTF
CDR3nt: TGTGCCAGCAAAGGGGAAGCTAACTATGGCTACACCTTC

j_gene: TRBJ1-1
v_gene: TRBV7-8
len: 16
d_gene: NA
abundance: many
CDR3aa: CASSLEGGPTHTEAFF
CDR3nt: TGTGCCAGCAGCTTAGAGGGGGGACCCACTCATACTGAAGCTTTCTTT

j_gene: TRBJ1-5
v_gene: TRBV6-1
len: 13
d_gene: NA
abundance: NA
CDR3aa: CVGGTNSNQPQHF
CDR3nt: TGTGTCGGTGGGACAAATAGCAATCAGCCCCAGCATTTT

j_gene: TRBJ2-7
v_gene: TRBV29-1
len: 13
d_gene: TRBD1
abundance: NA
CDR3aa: CSVRTGSVGEQYF
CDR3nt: TGCAGCGTCCGGACAGGGTCCGTCGGCGAGCAGTACTTC

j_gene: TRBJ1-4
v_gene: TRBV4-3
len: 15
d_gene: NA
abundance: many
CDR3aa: CASSQQQGGGEKLFF
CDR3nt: TGCGCCAGCAGCCAACAACAGGGAGGAGGCGAAAAACTGTTTTTT

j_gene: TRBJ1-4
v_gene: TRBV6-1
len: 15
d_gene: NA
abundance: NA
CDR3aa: CASSEGGKSNEKLFF
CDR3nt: TGTGCCAGCAGCGAAGGCGGAAAGAGTAATGAAAAACTGTTTTTT

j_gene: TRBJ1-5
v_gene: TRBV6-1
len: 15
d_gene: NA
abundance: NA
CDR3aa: CASSEGSHGNQPQHF
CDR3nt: TGTGCCAGCAGTGAAGGGTCTCACGGCAATCAGCCCCAGCATTTT

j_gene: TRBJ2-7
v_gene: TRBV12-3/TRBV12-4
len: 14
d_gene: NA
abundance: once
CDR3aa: CASSPTGREYEQYF
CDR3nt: TGTGCCAGCAGTCCAACCGGACGGGAGTACGAGCAGTACTTC

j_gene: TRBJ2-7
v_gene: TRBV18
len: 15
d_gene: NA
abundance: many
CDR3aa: CASSPPGRSSYEQYF
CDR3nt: TGTGCCAGCTCACCACCTGGTCGGAGCTCCTACGAGCAGTACTTC

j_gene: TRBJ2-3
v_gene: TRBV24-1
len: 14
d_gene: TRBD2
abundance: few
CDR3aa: CATSDGGFTDTQYF
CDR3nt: TGTGCCACCAGTGACGGGGGGTTCACAGATACGCAGTATTTT

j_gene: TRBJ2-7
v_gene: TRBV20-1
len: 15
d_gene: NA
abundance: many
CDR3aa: CSARDVTGFSYEQYF
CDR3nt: TGCAGTGCTAGAGATGTCACGGGATTCTCCTACGAGCAGTACTTC

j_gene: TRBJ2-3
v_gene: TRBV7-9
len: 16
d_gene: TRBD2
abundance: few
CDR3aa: CASSFWSGGAADTQYF
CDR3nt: TGTGCCAGCAGCTTTTGGAGCGGGGGGGCAGCAGATACGCAGTATTTT